This T cell receptor beta chain was identified in a study of siplizumab effects on memory and regulatory T cells. Points from the study as a whole: Of the proliferating CD4+ or CD8+ clones, roughly 75-96% lacked a naive or memory phenotype that could be assigned.

As for this clone: Antigen unknown.

V dropped 8 bases and J dropped 4; count of bases not matched to a gene: 11. Germline V gene sequence: CDR1 SNHLY, CDR2 FYNNEI. The CDR3 extends over 15 amino acids. The table came from immunoSEQ multiplex PCR; TCRdb's copy has only in-frame clones and leaves some out. This sample has about 120,000 clones, with roughly 94% found just once. The sequencing sample was made of non-Treg CD4+ T cells sorted from blood. The rearrangement links TRBV2 to TRBJ2-5; 9 positions match TRBD1. The TCR comes from a human donor in good health. The CDR3 protein is CASAADRGRVETQYF. The CDR3 nucleotides are TGTGCCAGCGCGGCGGACAGGGGTCGGGTAGAGACCCAGTACTTC.